The rows below give T cell receptor beta chains drawn from one sample of a study of blood T cell repertoires in COVID-19. Here immunoSEQ multiplex PCR was the method, and the copy in TCRdb shows in-frame clones only, minus some. Of more than 95,000 clones in the sample, more than 80% were seen once. The specimen was peripheral blood. The receptor source for this set is a man between 60 and 70 years old with acute or convalescent COVID-19. CDR3s include the opening cysteine and the closing phenylalanine or tryptophan. D genes are given only for firm matches. Clone size, where shown, is once, few, many, or a class for clones that have expanded.

size	V	J	D	DNA	CDR3
few	TRBV27	TRBJ1-1	TRBD1	TGTGCCAGCAGTACGGGGACAGCTGCTGAAGCTTTCTTT	CASSTGTAAEAFF
few	TRBV10-3	TRBJ1-1	.	TGTGCCATCAGTACCTACAGGGCTGGGAACACTGAAGCTTTCTTT	CAISTYRAGNTEAFF
.	TRBV29-1	TRBJ1-1	.	TGCAGCGTTGCTAGGGGTCTTGAAGCTTTCTTT	CSVARGLEAFF
once	TRBV27	TRBJ1-4	TRBD1	TGTGCCAGCAGCCCGGGACAGGGAATAGGAAAACTGTTTTTT	CASSPGQGIGKLFF
once	TRBV9	TRBJ2-3	TRBD2	TGTGCCAGCAGCGTAGGACTAGCGGGGGCTAGCACAGATACGCAGTATTTT	CASSVGLAGASTDTQYF
.	TRBV4-1	TRBJ2-3	TRBD2	TGCGCCAGCAGCCACCAGTATAGCGGGAGCACAGATACGCAGTATTTT	CASSHQYSGSTDTQYF
.	TRBV30	TRBJ1-3	.	TGTGCCTGGAAAAAGCTCGGAAACACCATATATTTT	CAWKKLGNTIYF
.	TRBV25-1	TRBJ1-1	.	TGTGCCAGCAGAGGGGGAACTGAAGCTTTCTTT	CASRGGTEAFF
once	TRBV11-2	TRBJ2-6	.	TGTGCCAGCAGCTTAGGGTCTAGCGATCTCTCTGGGGCCAACGTCCTGACTTTC	CASSLGSSDLSGANVLTF
once	TRBV28	TRBJ2-3	.	TGTGCCAGCAGTTTAACGCTACGCGGGTCCACAGATACGCAGTATTTT	CASSLTLRGSTDTQYF
.	TRBV28	TRBJ1-2	TRBD1	TGTGCCAGCAATTCTATGGGGGGACAGGGTAACTATGGCTACACCTTC	CASNSMGGQGNYGYTF
once	TRBV27	TRBJ1-4	.	TGTGCCAGCAGTCCAATTTGGTGGGGGCAGAATGAAAAACTGTTTTTT	CASSPIWWGQNEKLFF
.	TRBV21-1	TRBJ1-2	.	TGTGCCAGCAGCCCGAGACAGGGGGTTTTGGTAATTGATGGCTACACCTTC	CASSPRQGVLVIDGYTF
.	TRBV3-1/TRBV3-2	TRBJ2-6	TRBD2	TGTGCCAGCAGCCCCGCGGGAGGGGGGGCAGGGGCCAACGTCCTGACTTTC	CASSPAGGGAGANVLTF
.	TRBV5-6	TRBJ2-3	TRBD2	TGTGCCAGCAGCTGGGGACTAGCAGGCACAGATACGCAGTATTTT	CASSWGLAGTDTQYF
.	TRBV19	TRBJ1-2	.	TGTGCCAGTAGTATTTACCGTAGCCGCTACACCTTC	CASSIYRSRYTF
.	TRBV4-2	TRBJ2-3	TRBD2	TGTGCCAGCAGCCAAGGGACCAGCGGGAGGGCCAAAAGCACAGATACGCAGTATTTT	CASSQGTSGRAKSTDTQYF
.	TRBV9	TRBJ2-1	.	TGTGCCAGCAGCGTAGGAAGCGAGCAGTTCTTC	CASSVGSEQFF
.	TRBV11-2	TRBJ2-6	.	TGTGCCAGCAGCCGACTAAGCGGACGCTCTGGGGCCAACGTCCTGACTTTC	CASSRLSGRSGANVLTF
.	TRBV19	TRBJ1-5	.	TGTGCCAGTACCCAACAGGTATCTAGCAATCAGCCCCAGCATTTT	CASTQQVSSNQPQHF
.	TRBV3-1/TRBV3-2	TRBJ2-5	.	TGTGCCAGCAGCCAAGGTCCCAACCACGGGACCCAGTACTTC	CASSQGPNHGTQYF
.	TRBV24-1	TRBJ2-5	TRBD2	TGTGCCATCCAGCGGGAGGGAGAGACCCAGTACTTC	CAIQREGETQYF
.	TRBV5-4	TRBJ2-1	.	TGTGCCAGCAGCCCGAGCAGGAGGGCTTACAATGAGCAGTTCTTC	CASSPSRRAYNEQFF
.	TRBV7-8	TRBJ2-1	.	TGTGCCAGCAGCCGAGCGCCAGGGCTGAATGAGCAGTTCTTC	CASSRAPGLNEQFF
.	TRBV30	TRBJ2-1	TRBD2	TGTGCCTGGACTGGGCTAGCGGGAGCAGGTGGGCGGTTCTTC	CAWTGLAGAGGRFF
.	TRBV7-2	TRBJ1-2	.	TGTGCCAGCGGGGGCGGGCTGGGGGATTTATATGGCTACACCTTC	CASGGGLGDLYGYTF
.	TRBV6-5	TRBJ2-1	TRBD2	TGTGCCAGCAGTTCTAAGCGGGGCTCCTACAATGAGCAGTTCTTC	CASSSKRGSYNEQFF
.	TRBV19	TRBJ1-4	.	TGTGCCAGTAATGGCGGGCGGCGTGCCTTTGGGAATGAAAAACTGTTTTTT	CASNGGRRAFGNEKLFF
.	TRBV29-1	TRBJ2-2	.	TGCAGCGTTTCAAACCGGGAGAGACCTTCCGCCGGGGAGCTGTTTTTT	CSVSNRERPSAGELFF
.	TRBV2	TRBJ1-2	.	TGTGCCAGCAGTGACAGGGGAATCGATGGCTACACCTTC	CASSDRGIDGYTF
.	TRBV5-1	TRBJ1-1	.	TGCGCCAGCAGCTTATTGCAGGGGTCGGGAATGACTGAAGCTTTCTTT	CASSLLQGSGMTEAFF
once	TRBV6-4	TRBJ2-6	.	TGTGCCAGCAGTCCTTTATCTGGGGCCAACGTCCTGACTTTC	CASSPLSGANVLTF
.	TRBV28	TRBJ2-3	.	TGTGCCAGCCTGCTTACTAGCACAGATACGCAGTATTTT	CASLLTSTDTQYF
few	TRBV3-1/TRBV3-2	TRBJ1-1	.	TGTGCCAGCAGCCAAGATATTTCGCGGGCGTACGTTTTCTTT	CASSQDISRAYVFF
.	TRBV5-1	TRBJ2-2	.	TGCGCCAGCGAAAGGGGCGGCCTGAACACCGGGGAGCTGTTTTTT	CASERGGLNTGELFF
.	TRBV7-9	TRBJ2-7	.	TGTGCCAGCAGCTTAGTGGCGGGGCGGGGTTCCTACGAGCAGTACTTC	CASSLVAGRGSYEQYF
.	TRBV25-1	TRBJ2-5	TRBD1	TGTGCCAGCAGTGCGGGGACAGGGGGCGGGGAGACCCAGTACTTC	CASSAGTGGGETQYF
.	TRBV7-9	TRBJ2-2	.	TGTGCCAGCAGCTTGGGCCGGACAACCGGGGAGCTGTTTTTT	CASSLGRTTGELFF
.	TRBV18	TRBJ1-5	.	TGTGCCAGCTCACCGGGACTCGATGGTAATCAGCCCCAGCATTTT	CASSPGLDGNQPQHF
.	TRBV24-1	TRBJ1-2	TRBD1	TGTGCCACCAGTGACGGGACAGGTCGAGGCTACACCTTC	CATSDGTGRGYTF
.	TRBV11-3	TRBJ1-1	.	TGTGCCAGCAGCCCGACAGTAAACACTGAAGCTTTCTTT	CASSPTVNTEAFF
.	TRBV10-2	TRBJ2-7	TRBD2	TGCGCCAGCAGTGCCTCCCGGACTAGCGGGAGCAGGGAGCAGTACTTC	CASSASRTSGSREQYF
.	TRBV4-3	TRBJ1-6	.	TGCGCCAGCAGCCAAGTGGGGACAATTAATTCACCCCTCCACTTT	CASSQVGTINSPLHF
.	TRBV5-1	TRBJ1-1	TRBD1	TGCGCCAGCAGCCTGACAGGGGGAGGGACTGAAGCTTTCTTT	CASSLTGGGTEAFF
.	TRBV7-8	TRBJ1-5	.	TGTGCCAGCAGCTTACGGGTAGATCAGCCCCAGCATTTT	CASSLRVDQPQHF
.	TRBV2	TRBJ1-6	TRBD1	TGTGCCAGCAGTGAATCTTTCTACAGGGGTTTCGATTCACCCCTCCACTTT	CASSESFYRGFDSPLHF
.	TRBV5-1	TRBJ1-1	.	TGCGCCAGCAGCTTACGACAGCCCAACACTGAAGCTTTCTTT	CASSLRQPNTEAFF
.	TRBV11-3	TRBJ2-7	.	TGTGCCAGCAGCTTAGAAGCAGGGTACGAGCAGTACTTC	CASSLEAGYEQYF